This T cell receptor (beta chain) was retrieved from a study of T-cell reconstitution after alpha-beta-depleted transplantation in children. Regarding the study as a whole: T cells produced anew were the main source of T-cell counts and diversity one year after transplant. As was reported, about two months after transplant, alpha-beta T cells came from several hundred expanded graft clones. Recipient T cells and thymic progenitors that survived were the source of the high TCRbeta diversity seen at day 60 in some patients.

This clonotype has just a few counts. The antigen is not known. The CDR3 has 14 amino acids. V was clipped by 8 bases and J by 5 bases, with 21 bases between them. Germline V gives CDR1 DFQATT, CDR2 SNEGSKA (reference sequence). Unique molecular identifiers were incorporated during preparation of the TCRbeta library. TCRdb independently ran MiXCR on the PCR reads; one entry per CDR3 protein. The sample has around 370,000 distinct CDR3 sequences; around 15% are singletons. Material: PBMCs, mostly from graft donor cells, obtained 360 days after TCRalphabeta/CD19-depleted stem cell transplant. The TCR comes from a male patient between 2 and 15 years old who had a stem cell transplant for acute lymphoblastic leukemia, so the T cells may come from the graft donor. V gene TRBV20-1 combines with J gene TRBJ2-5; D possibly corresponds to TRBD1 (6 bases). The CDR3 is CSHWKRQVGETQYF. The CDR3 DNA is TGCAGTCATTGGAAAAGACAGGTCGGCGAGACCCAGTACTTC.